This TCR beta chain was sequenced during a study of shared clonotypes between healthy human individuals. In the study overall: There were three CD4 naive, three CD4 memory, two CD8 naive and one CD8 memory plates per donor. Study conclusions and caveats: Generation probability values for non-shared clonotypes were lower than those for clonotypes shared by all four donors.

Sequencing was performed with immunoSEQ multiplex PCR; in TCRdb, only in-frame clones are kept and a portion is missing. The sample lists roughly 2.5 million clones, more than 80% occurring once. Comment on this clone: What it binds is unknown.

Germline lookup yields CDR1 KGHSH and CDR2 LQKENI. CDR3 size: 12 residues. The ends were cut back, 0 bases at V and 11 bases at J, with 9 bases in the middle. Sequences were obtained from naive CD4+ T cells sorted from blood. Stated subset: CD45RA+ positively selected. V gene TRBV18 combines with J gene TRBJ2-3, with D perhaps given as TRBD1 or TRBD2 (5 bases each). This TCR came from a man younger than 35 in good health. This chain's CDR3 is CASSPPTGRQYF. For the CDR3, the DNA is TGTGCCAGCTCACCACCAACGGGGCGGCAGTATTTT.